One and the same sample provided the 25 T cell receptor beta chains below, sequenced in a study of shared clonotypes between healthy human individuals. Measured with immunoSEQ multiplex PCR; TCRdb has only the in-frame clones, and not every one. Of under 550,000 clones detected, 96% appear once; the ten largest clones hold approximately 0.06%. Input material: naive CD4+ T cells sorted from blood. The sample's subset: CD45RA+ positively selected. The source is a young woman in good health.

The rearrangement uses TRBV2 and TRBJ2-5; no clear D. Germline V gene data show CDR1 as SNHLY and CDR2 as FYNNEI. CDR3 length: 13 amino acids. Trimming pared 8 bases from V and 2 bases from J, leaving 12 bases between. CDR3 amino acids: CASRAQVQETQYF. The CDR3, as DNA: TGTGCCAGCCGGGCTCAGGTGCAAGAGACCCAGTACTTC.

The CDR3 nucleotides are TGCGCCAGCAGCACCAACAGGGGCTTGAGCAGCACAGATACGCAGTATTTT. Its protein is CASSTNRGLSSTDTQYF. The chain is built from TRBV5-1 and TRBJ2-3; TRBD1 matches at 7 bases. V gave up 4 bases and J gave up 0 bases; unmatched junction bases: 11. Germline loops: CDR1 SGHRS, CDR2 YFSETQ. The CDR3 totals 17 residues.

This sequence joins TRBV18 and TRBJ1-1; TRBD1 is a possible D gene (5 bases). The germline gives CDR1 KGHSH, CDR2 LQKENI. The V end was cut by 1 base, the J end by 6 bases, with 15 bases between. CDR3 size: 15 residues. The CDR3: CASSPQVPRDSEAFF. The CDR3 coding sequence is TGTGCCAGCTCACCACAGGTCCCGAGGGACTCTGAAGCTTTCTTT.

This chain uses TRBV5-1 with TRBJ2-7; 11 bases line up with TRBD1. The junction had 10 bases not matched to a gene; V was cut back by 3 bases and J by 8 bases. The CDR3 is 15 residues long. CDR1 is SGHRS and CDR2 is YFSETQ in the germline V gene. CDR3 in amino acids: CASSSAGQGAIQQYF. For the CDR3, the DNA is TGCGCCAGCAGCTCGGCCGGACAGGGGGCGATCCAGCAGTACTTC. Filled out from reference TRBV5-1 and TRBJ2-7, the complete variable domain reads KAGVTQTPRYLIKTRGQQVTLSCSPISGHRSVSWYQQTPGQGLQFLFEYFSETQRNKGNFPGRFSGRQFSNSRSEMNVSTLELGDSALYLCASSSAGQGAIQQYFGPGTRLTVT.

The CDR3 DNA reads TGTGCCAGCAGTTACTCCCCTAGCGGGATATACAATGAGCAGTTCTTC. This sequence encodes CASSYSPSGIYNEQFF. The chain carries TRBV6-5 and TRBJ2-1; 9 bases are a match to TRBD2. V lost 0 bases, J lost 4 bases, and 4 bases stayed unmatched. The length of the CDR3 is 16 residues. Germline V lookup: CDR1 MNHEY, CDR2 SVGAGI.

The chain couples TRBV27 to TRBJ1-5, with 7 bases identical to TRBD1. CDR1 is MNHEY and CDR2 is SMNVEV in the germline V gene (reference sequence). The J segment lost 3 bases and the V segment lost 7 bases, leaving 6 bases of the junction unmatched. The CDR3 runs to 14 residues. The chain's CDR3 is CASKRTGHNQPQHF. Written as DNA, the CDR3 is TGTGCCAGCAAAAGGACAGGACACAATCAGCCCCAGCATTTT.

The V and J genes are TRBV23-1 and TRBJ1-4, with D maybe TRBD1 (6 bases). TRBV23-1 belongs to the ORF category, with a function that is uncertain. The CDR3 is 21 amino acids. Trimming shortened V by 2 bases and J by 0 bases, and 25 bases separated the two germline ends. CDR3 nucleotide sequence: TGCGCCAGCAGTCAACCGACCTCCCAGGGGAGTTGGCATCCAACTAATGAAAAACTGTTTTTT. Translated, it gives CASSQPTSQGSWHPTNEKLFF.

The J gene is TRBJ2-7, the V gene TRBV7-2, with TRBD2 matching over 8 bases. CDR1 is SGHTA and CDR2 is FQGNSA in the germline V gene. The CDR3 sequence is 17 residues long. V lost 0 bases, J lost 6 bases, and 13 bases stayed unmatched. The DNA for the CDR3 is TGTGCCAGCAGCTTAGCAAAGGTAGCGGGGACGCTTGGCGAGCAGTACTTC. Translated: CASSLAKVAGTLGEQYF.

This sequence joins TRBV28 and TRBJ1-1; tentatively, D is TRBD1 (5 bases). Germline V lookup: CDR1 MDHEN, CDR2 SYDVKM. The CDR3 sequence is 13 residues long. V shed 3 bases and J shed 11 bases, with 16 bases lying between them. CDR3 bases: TGTGCCAGCAGTTTCCCCCCTTTGGGGGTCGCTTTCTTT. Translating it yields CASSFPPLGVAFF.

This chain links TRBV7-2 with TRBJ1-5; 7 nucleotides align to TRBD1. Germline CDR1 is SGHTA and CDR2 is FQGNSA. J was trimmed by 7 bases and V by 2 bases; bases with no gene match: 8. The CDR3 runs to 15 residues. CDR3 in DNA: TGTGCCAGCAGCTTAACCCCTACAGGGGCGCAGCCCCAGCATTTT. Protein product: CASSLTPTGAQPQHF.

This CDR3 is CASSRDRGPDEQFF. CDR3 nucleotide sequence: TGTGCCAGCTCCCGGGACAGGGGGCCCGATGAGCAGTTCTTC. The chain combines TRBV7-9 with TRBJ2-1, with 12 positions matching TRBD1. From germline, CDR1 is SEHNR and CDR2 FQNEAQ (reference sequence). Losses at the gene ends were 8 bases for V and 8 bases for J; bases not matched to a gene: 7. CDR3 size: 14 residues. Drawing the rest from reference TRBV7-9 and TRBJ2-1, the complete variable domain is DTGVSQNPRHKITKRGQNVTFRCDPISEHNRLYWYRQTLGQGPEFLTYFQNEAQLEKSRLLSDRFSAERPKGSFSTLEIQRTEQGDSAMYLCASSRDRGPDEQFFGPGTRLTVL.

The chain couples TRBV27 to TRBJ2-7; the match to TRBD2 covers 9 bases. Germline CDR1 is MNHEY and CDR2 is SMNVEV (reference sequence). The J segment lost 3 bases and the V segment lost 5 bases, leaving 5 bases of the junction unmatched. The CDR3 runs 14 residues. The CDR3: CASSRRLAVYEQYF. CDR3 nucleotide sequence: TGTGCCAGCAGTCGCCGACTAGCGGTCTACGAGCAGTACTTC.

The chain links TRBV27 to TRBJ2-2; D uncertain. The CDR3 runs 14 residues. Germline lookup yields CDR1 MNHEY and CDR2 SMNVEV (reference sequence). V dropped 5 bases and J dropped 6 bases, with 13 bases sitting between them. CDR3 DNA sequence: TGTGCCAGCAGTCTAAGGCCGGGTTCCGGGGAGCTGTTTTTT. Translated: CASSLRPGSGELFF.

This clone was detected only once. The chain combines TRBV7-2 with TRBJ2-7, with 10 bases that match TRBD2. The V gene end was trimmed by 5 bases and the J gene end by 3 bases; junction bases not matched to a gene: 7. This CDR3 has 15 residues. CDR1 and CDR2 from the germline V gene are SGHTA and FQGNSA. The CDR3 DNA reads as TGTGCCAGCAGCCTCCCGGGACTAGCGCTCTACGAGCAGTACTTC. Its translation is CASSLPGLALYEQYF.

The V call is TRBV19, the J call TRBJ1-5; D is undetermined. Trimming took off 3 bases at V and 5 bases at J, with 11 bases between the two ends. The germline V gene encodes CDR1 LNHDA and CDR2 SQIVND (reference sequence). The CDR3 spans 14 residues. The CDR3 DNA follows: TGTGCCAGTAGTATGGGCAGGTTTGATCAGCCCCAGCATTTT. This sequence encodes CASSMGRFDQPQHF.

The gene calls are TRBV19 and TRBJ2-3; D ambiguous. Trimming took 4 bases from V and 0 from J, leaving 11 bases between them. The CDR3 spans 15 residues. Germline assignment: CDR1 LNHDA and CDR2 SQIVND (reference sequence). The CDR3 coding sequence is TGTGCCAGTAGTACGGGTCGACCAAGCACAGATACGCAGTATTTT. It yields the protein CASSTGRPSTDTQYF.

The chain couples TRBV11-3 to TRBJ2-7; D is perhaps TRBD2 (5 bases). CDR3 length: 15 amino acids. V lost 2 bases and J lost 0, with 11 bases in between. CDR1 is SGHNT, CDR2 YENEEA, per germline. This CDR3 reads CASSLSFGISYEQYF. The CDR3, as DNA: TGTGCCAGCAGCTTAAGTTTCGGGATCTCCTACGAGCAGTACTTC.

In the case of this clone: Within the sample, other DNA sequences also encode this same CDR3. This chain uses TRBV5-4 with TRBJ1-1, with D perhaps matching TRBD1 (5 bases). This CDR3 has 14 amino acids. The germline CDR1 and CDR2 sequences are SGHNT and YYREEE (reference sequence). The germline V and J ends were trimmed by 0 bases and 5 bases, with 11 bases remaining between them. CDR3 loop: CASSLAGRGTEAFF. In DNA form, the CDR3 reads TGTGCCAGCAGCTTGGCAGGCCGGGGGACTGAAGCTTTCTTT.

The CDR3 protein is CASSPGRNEQFF. CDR3 coding DNA: TGTGCCAGCAGCCCCGGACGGAATGAGCAGTTCTTC. This chain uses TRBV7-8 with TRBJ2-1; D gene ambiguous. Germline CDR1 reads SGHVS; CDR2 reads FQNEAQ. Trimming stripped 5 bases from V and 7 bases from J, with 9 bases between. The length of the CDR3 is 12 residues.

The chain combines TRBV7-2 with TRBJ2-7; D possibly matches TRBD1 or TRBD2 (5 bases each). Germline-derived CDR1 and CDR2 are SGHTA and FQGNSA. The CDR3 is 16 residues long. Trimming shortened V by 1 base and J by 0 bases, and 13 bases separated the two germline ends. CDR3 coding DNA: TGTGCCAGCAGCTTAGTATCGGGACCAAGCTCCTACGAGCAGTACTTC. It is translated as CASSLVSGPSSYEQYF.

CDR3 bases: TGTGCCAGCTCGCTTTCGGGGGACGGAGTCTACGAGCAGTACTTC. This gives the protein CASSLSGDGVYEQYF. The genes are TRBV18 and TRBJ2-7; D is possibly TRBD2 (6 bases). Germline V gives CDR1 KGHSH, CDR2 LQKENI. The CDR3 sequence is 15 residues long. Trimming took off 6 bases at V and 3 bases at J, with 18 bases between the two ends.

The chain employs TRBV2 and TRBJ1-2, with a tentative D call TRBD1 (5 bases). CDR1 is SNHLY and CDR2 is FYNNEI in the germline V gene. CDR3 length: 17 residues. The germline V and J ends were trimmed by 3 bases and 4 bases, with 21 bases remaining between them. CDR3 sequence: CASSDESVLRDIYGYTF. The CDR3 DNA reads TGTGCCAGCAGTGATGAGTCCGTCCTCAGGGATATCTATGGCTACACCTTC.

V and J are TRBV5-5 and TRBJ1-2; tentatively, D is TRBD1 (5 bases). V dropped 4 bases and J dropped 6 bases, with 16 bases sitting between them. The CDR3 loop spans 14 amino acids. The germline V gene encodes CDR1 SGHKS and CDR2 YYEKEE (reference sequence). The CDR3 protein is CASSVGLTGDGYTF. The CDR3, as DNA: TGTGCCAGCAGCGTGGGACTGACCGGGGATGGCTACACCTTC.

About this clone: Other DNA sequences in the same sample also yield this CDR3. This rearrangement joins TRBV6-5 to TRBJ2-7; D is unresolved. The CDR3 spans 13 residues. CDR1 is MNHEY, CDR2 SVGAGI, per germline. With 0 bases removed from V and 3 bases from J, the gap between germline ends came to 6 bases. CDR3 nucleotide sequence: TGTGCCAGCAGTTACTCGCCAGACTACGAGCAGTACTTC. As protein: CASSYSPDYEQYF.

The chain recombines TRBV6-5 with TRBJ1-2, with D uncertain. This CDR3 comprises 14 residues. Germline CDR1 and CDR2: MNHEY and SVGAGI. V was pared by 2 bases and J by 8 bases, with 15 bases between. CDR3 protein: CASSYQPEPRGYTF. DNA for the CDR3: TGTGCCAGCAGTTACCAACCCGAACCACGCGGCTACACCTTC.